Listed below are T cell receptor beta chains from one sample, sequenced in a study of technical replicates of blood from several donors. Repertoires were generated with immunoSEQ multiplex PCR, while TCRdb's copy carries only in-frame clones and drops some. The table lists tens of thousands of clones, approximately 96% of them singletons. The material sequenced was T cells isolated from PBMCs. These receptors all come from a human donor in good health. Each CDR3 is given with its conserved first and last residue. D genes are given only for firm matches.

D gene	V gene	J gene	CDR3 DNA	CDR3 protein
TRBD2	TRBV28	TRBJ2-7	TGTGCCAGCAGGAGGGAGGGCTACGAGCAGTACTTC	CASRREGYEQYF
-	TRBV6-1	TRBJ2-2	TGTGCCAGCAGTGAAGTTGGAGGGTTCACCGGGGAGCTGTTTTTT	CASSEVGGFTGELFF
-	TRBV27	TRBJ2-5	TGTGCCAGCAGTTTATCATTCCCGGAGACCCAGTACTTC	CASSLSFPETQYF
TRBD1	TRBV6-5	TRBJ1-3	TGTGCCGTCAGGGACAGCCTCTCTGGAAACACCATATATTTT	CAVRDSLSGNTIYF
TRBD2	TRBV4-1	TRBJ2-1	TGCGCCAGCAGACACCGCCCCGCGGGAGTCTCCCACAATGAGCAGTTCTTC	CASRHRPAGVSHNEQFF
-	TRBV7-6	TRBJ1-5	TGTGCCAGCAGCCCAACTACAGGAGCCAATCAGCCCCAGCATTTT	CASSPTTGANQPQHF
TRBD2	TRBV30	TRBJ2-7	TGTGCCTGGAGTGGCGGGGGGTTAAACGAGCAGTACTTC	CAWSGGGLNEQYF
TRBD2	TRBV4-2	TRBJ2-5	TGTGCCAGCAGCCAAGACCTCCGCCGAGCGGGGGAGATTCAAGAGACCCAGTACTTC	CASSQDLRRAGEIQETQYF
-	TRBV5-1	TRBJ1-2	TGCGCCAGCAGCTTGTTAACAGACTATGGCTACACCTTC	CASSLLTDYGYTF
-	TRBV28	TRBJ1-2	TGTGCCAGCAGTTTAAGTGGGGCCAGGCTCGGAAATGGCTACACCTTC	CASSLSGARLGNGYTF